Sequencing of this TCR beta chain was carried out in a study of cytomegalovirus exposure and HLA in healthy donors listed by TCRdb under 2017. Background for the entire study: In an earlier analysis of 550 to 750 of the donors, about 270 Gb of sequence data and 120 million or so unique TCR beta sequences from roughly 190 million T cells were reported. Around 320 gigabases of sequencing data and approximately 93 million unique TCR sequences were included in an early release covering around 600 HLA-typed donors. Among the roughly 370 genotyped donors, approximately 77% belonged to the genetic ancestry cluster associated with self-reported Caucasian donors. The study aimed to test whether signatures of past pathogen exposure could be identified by cataloging public T cell receptors. The study used immunosequencing to profile the T cell repertoires of hundreds of subjects and linked those repertoires to cytomegalovirus serostatus. Besides the first cohort of roughly 700 subjects, a separate validation cohort made up of some 110 different subjects was used. To predict cytomegalovirus infection status, the study combined high-throughput TCR immunosequencing, statistical association of individual TCRs with disease status, and machine learning. In a later analysis, previously published TCR beta repertoires from 666 donors were re-analyzed and high-resolution HLA genotyping was added so that TCR occurrence patterns could be studied. The later analysis used no new phenotypic data to find candidate immune exposures, relying instead on TCR beta sequences and their occurrence across donors. In an earlier analysis of around 540 of the donors, high-throughput TCR beta sequencing was used to judge whether each TCR beta V gene segment behaved as functional or pseudogenic. Donor age, sex, ethnicity and CMV serostatus were compiled together with the repertoire data. In a later genetic analysis, genome-wide SNP genotypes for about 55% of the 666 donors were used, and that subset was treated as a discovery cohort. All discovery cohort repertoires had been generated on a single sequencing platform. Both class I and class II loci were covered by HLA typing, at four-digit resolution. The number of typed donors differed by locus: about 620-640 for A, B, C, DRB1 and DQB1; roughly 510 for DQA1; approximately 600 for DPA1; and about 470 for DPB1. About five DR-DQ haplotypes were handled as single units for association and clustering, since linkage in the cohort was strong. Across 398 genotyped donors of the cohort, an average of about 200,000 unique TCR beta nucleotide sequences per donor were sequenced, and roughly a sixth of those sequences were non-productive.

The receptor library was made with the immunoSEQ multiplex PCR assay. For the multiplex PCR, a mixture combining 60 forward primers for TCR Vbeta segments and 13 reverse primers for TCR Jbeta segments was used. A multiplex PCR assay on genomic DNA amplified the CDR3 region of rearranged TCR beta genes. The Illumina HiSeq System was used to sequence the amplified TCR beta libraries as 87-base-pair reads. Per the authors' processing: A later analysis counted some 74 million unique TCR beta chains across the 690 or so repertoires, and around 12 million of these chains were shared by at least two donors. A nearest-neighbor algorithm error-corrected the raw reads and collapsed the reads into unique sequences, merging closely related sequences to remove PCR and sequencing errors. CDR3 sequences were aligned to IMGT reference sequences to assign V, D and J gene segments. For a sequence to be retained, a match of at least six nucleotides was required to both a V gene segment and a J gene segment. A rearrangement counted as productive if the CDR3 had no stop codons and remained in frame with V and J, and every other rearrangement counted as non-productive. CDR3 was defined by IMGT convention, running from the second conserved V-encoded cysteine to the conserved J-encoded phenylalanine. The earlier analysis of about 590 of the donors excluded sequences that lacked an unambiguous match to a single V gene segment. In an earlier analysis of a few hundred of the donors, V segments were called functional above 56.7% productive rearrangements and were called segregating when the between-donor standard deviation exceeded 5%. A statistical classification framework was built for diagnosing cytomegalovirus status from the catalog of TCR beta chain sequences. In a later analysis, V and J genes were assigned by comparing TCR nucleotide sequences against IMGT/GENE-DB human TR gene sequences. The TCRdist pipeline was used in a later analysis to assign CDR3 sequences and most-parsimonious VDJ recombination scenarios. In a later analysis, each TCR beta chain was defined by its CDR3 amino acid sequence together with its V-gene family, and reads without a unique V-gene family were excluded. To address suspected cross-contamination and a sequencing artifact, a later analysis removed roughly 640 highly shared, low-generation-probability nucleotide sequences. In a later analysis, a clonal expansion index for each public chain was calculated from normalized within-repertoire ranks of inferred template counts. A later analysis computed generation probabilities with a VDJ recombination model fitted to out-of-frame rearrangements, and checked the results against IGoR. Hypergeometric tests were used in a later analysis to score TCR-TCR, TCR-HLA and TCR-CMV co-occurrence, with a repertoire-size bias correction applied to the TCR pairs. In a later analysis, false discovery rates were estimated by permuting HLA or CMV assignments 20 times. A later analysis grouped co-occurring TCRs with DBSCAN, adding TCRdist sequence similarity when clustering within HLA-allele-positive subsets. Co-occurrence clustering excluded repertoires with fewer than 30,000 or more than 120,000 public chains, plus five with anomalous nucleotide sharing. The clones in this table, taken by TCRdb from immuneACCESS, are in-frame only. Not every clone is retained; where verified, under half of the shortfall comes from an unresolved V gene, and the cause of the rest is unknown. D and trimming were read from the DNA, whereas the V and J calls and clone size are those reported in that table. Recorded for this sample are 50,000 to 70,000 clones; more than 75% of them occurred a single time. About 2.9% of the sample comes from the top ten.

The cohort comprised hundreds of healthy bone marrow donors. At the time of sampling, all cohort members were nominally healthy, though unrecorded immune exposures were likely present. The donor tested CMV seropositive, placing the donor among the approximately 290 seropositive members of the cohort. Each donor provided a peripheral blood sample, and peripheral blood mononuclear cells were used for TCR beta sequencing. The Qiagen DNeasy Blood Extraction Kit was used to extract genomic DNA from the blood cell samples. Results the study describes overall, beyond this receptor: At a false discovery rate of 0.05, a later analysis linked 15,000 to 20,000 TCR beta sequences to specific HLA alleles. In this cohort, only TCR beta chains were sequenced, and detectable features were limited by the absence of alpha or paired-chain data. A later genetic analysis reported fewer N-insertions in productive TCRs among donors in an Asian-associated ancestry cluster than the roughly 700-donor mean. In a later analysis, the rate of TCR association differed among HLA loci, with DRB1 alleles having the most associated TCRs and HLA-C alleles having the fewest. A cluster of highly shared sequence variants was judged likely to represent a technical artifact of the sequencing pipeline. In a later analysis, several top co-occurrence clusters were reported to appear linked to parvovirus B19, influenza, CMV and Epstein-Barr virus. The earlier analysis of around 600 of the donors excluded 15 to 20 rarely observed V segments, including chromosome 9 orphons, because counts were too low. According to the authors, the approach could potentially be generalized to other disease states and immunological phenotypes. A further reported finding was that TCR beta sequences accurately predicted the HLA-A and HLA-B alleles for most subjects in the first cohort. The study gave a list of more than 150 TCR beta chains associated with cytomegalovirus. A few of the identified cytomegalovirus-associated TCR beta chains were confirmed in vitro to be specific for cytomegalovirus antigens. Most TCR sequences were observed very rarely across donors, whereas some public TCRs were present in many individuals. Sequencing depth was assumed to be roughly uniform across donors in the presence/absence analyses, though that assumption may not hold. V-gene and J-gene trimming of TCR beta chains was associated with a missense DCLRE1C variant in a later genetic analysis, and the association was replicated in an independent cohort. In both the original and validation cohorts, the classifier was reported to diagnose cytomegalovirus status with high specificity and sensitivity. Most CMV-associated TCR beta chains appeared to be HLA-restricted in a later analysis, and the HLA associations seemed to be driven largely by CMV exposure. Because some donors lacked HLA typing at each locus, the association tests relied only on the typed subset. Strong co-occurrence of HLA alleles, especially DR and DQ, made assigning TCR associations to individual alleles difficult. An earlier analysis of several hundred of the donors showed that most TCR beta V segments appeared in productive rearrangements either about 87% or about 30% of the time, which broadly matched IMGT annotations. CMV serostatus was the only immune exposure information available for the cohort. Correlated functional status among segregating V segments might be attributable to linkage disequilibrium, but an unknown experimental factor could not be ruled out. Compared with equally common non-associated chains, HLA-associated TCR beta chains in a later analysis were more clonally expanded and had lower generation probabilities.

On this clone: Its antigen remains undetermined. One base away there is no much larger clone; base qualities are not given.

The TCR originated in a girl between 10 and 17 years old in good health and CMV-seropositive. The sequencing sample was made of PBMCs.

The bases read TGTGCCAGCAGCCCAATGGGGGGGGATGGCTACACCTTC. The translation is CASSPMGGDGYTF. The V and J segments used are TRBV7-9 and TRBJ1-2, with a weak D call of TRBD1 (5 bases match). V drops 5 bases and J drops 6 bases, leaving 13 bases in between. Per the germline V gene (reference sequence), SEHNR is the CDR1 and FQNEAQ is the CDR2. From the cysteine up to the phenylalanine, the CDR3 has a length of 13 residues. Only CDR3 DNA remains: 39 bases, in frame from the first base.